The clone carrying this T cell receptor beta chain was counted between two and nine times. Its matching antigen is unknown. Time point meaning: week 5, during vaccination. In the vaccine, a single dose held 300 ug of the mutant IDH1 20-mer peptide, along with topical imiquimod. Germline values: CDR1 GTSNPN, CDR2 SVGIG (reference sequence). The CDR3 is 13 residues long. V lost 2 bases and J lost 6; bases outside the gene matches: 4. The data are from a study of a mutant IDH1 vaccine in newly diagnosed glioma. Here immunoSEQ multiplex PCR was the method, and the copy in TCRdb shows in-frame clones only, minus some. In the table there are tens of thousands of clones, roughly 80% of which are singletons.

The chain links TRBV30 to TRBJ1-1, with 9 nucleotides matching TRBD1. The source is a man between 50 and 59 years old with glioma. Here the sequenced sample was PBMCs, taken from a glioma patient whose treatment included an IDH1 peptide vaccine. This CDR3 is CAWSMDRGSEAFF. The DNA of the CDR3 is TGTGCCTGGAGTATGGACAGGGGATCTGAAGCTTTCTTT.